This TCR beta chain was profiled in a study of response to subunit inactivated influenza vaccine. Germline CDR1 and CDR2: LGHDT and YNNKEL (reference sequence). The CDR3 spans 15 residues. Trimming took off 3 bases at V and 3 bases at J, with 15 bases between the two ends. TCRdb ran MiXCR on the RT-PCR reads and lists one entry per CDR3 protein. Among 600,000 to 850,000 distinct CDR3 sequences listed, 13% to 15% were seen once. The TCR originated in a man in his fifties or sixties who received an inactivated influenza vaccine. The chain joins TRBV3-1 to TRBJ2-7, with a weak D call TRBD1 (5 bases). Sequenced material: PBMCs from blood, taken about 14 days before vaccination. CDR3 protein: CASSQLGQGGYEQYF. The DNA for the CDR3 is TGTGCCAGCAGCCAGCTCGGGCAGGGCGGCTACGAGCAGTACTTC.